A single sample gave rise to the 27 T cell receptor beta chains below, sequenced in a study of blood T cells in healthy people across ages. Primers used in a second PCR of roughly 7 to 12 cycles were a sample-barcoded 5' primer and a J-beta primer mix. TCRdb re-analysed the 5' RACE reads in MiXCR, keeping a single row per CDR3 protein. The sample shows approximately 2,000,000 distinct CDR3 sequences, 39% of them seen only once. The sample consisted of blood. The receptor source for this set is a human donor in good health.

The chain combines TRBV4-1 with TRBJ1-4; D is unresolved. The germline CDR1 and CDR2 sequences are MGHRA and YSYEKL. V lost 3 bases, J lost 7 bases, and 9 bases lay in between. CDR3 length: 13 residues. In nucleotides, the CDR3 is TGCGCCAGCAGCCAGAGAGGACCTGAAAAACTGTTTTTT. Amino acids: CASSQRGPEKLFF.

The chain couples TRBV7-6 to TRBJ1-6, with D possibly being TRBD1 (5 bases). The ends were cut back, 1 base at V and 4 bases at J, with 14 bases in the middle. The CDR3 is 17 residues long. Germline V gene data show CDR1 as SGHVS and CDR2 as FNYEAQ. The DNA for the CDR3 is TGTGCCAGCAGCTTAGGCCGACAGACAGCGTATAATTCACCCCTCCACTTT. Protein: CASSLGRQTAYNSPLHF.

CDR3 sequence (DNA): TGTGCCAGCAGCGCTGTGACAGGGAGGGATGGCTACACCTTC. It is translated as CASSAVTGRDGYTF. J is TRBJ1-2 and V is TRBV9; 7 bases map to TRBD1. Germline V CDR1 and CDR2: SGDLS, YYNGEE. J was trimmed by 6 bases and V by 3 bases; bases with no gene match: 8. This CDR3 has 14 residues.

This chain links TRBV28 with TRBJ1-1; 12 positions agree with TRBD1. Germline loops: CDR1 MDHEN, CDR2 SYDVKM. The ends lost 4 bases at V and 10 bases at J; junction bases unmatched: 13. The CDR3 is made up of 16 amino acids. The CDR3, as DNA: TGTGCCAGCAGTTACCCGGGACAGGGGGCGCTTGGTGGAGCTTTCTTT. This codes for CASSYPGQGALGGAFF.

The V call is TRBV15, the J call TRBJ1-2; maybe TRBD1 (6 bases). V was cut by 6 bases and J by 1 base, with 21 bases left in between. Germline V CDR1 and CDR2: LNHNV, YYDKDF (reference sequence). CDR3 length: 17 amino acids. CDR3 bases: TGTGCCACCAGTCACCGGGCAGGGACATTTAATAACTATGGCTACACCTTC. It translates to CATSHRAGTFNNYGYTF.

The chain has TRBV24-1 and TRBJ1-1; D not certain. This CDR3 has 13 residues. Per the germline V gene, CDR1 is KGHDR and CDR2 is SFDVKD. Trimming cost V 5 bases and J 2 bases, with 8 bases left between them. DNA for the CDR3: TGTGCCACCAGTGGAGGGCTCAACACTGAAGCTTTCTTT. Protein product: CATSGGLNTEAFF.

In this sample, this clonotype turned up a few times. This rearrangement joins TRBV9 to TRBJ2-1, with D perhaps assigned TRBD1 or TRBD2 (6 bases each). V lost 10 bases and J 0 bases, leaving 11 bases between the germline ends. Germline values: CDR1 SGDLS, CDR2 YYNGEE. The CDR3 length is 13 residues. The DNA of the CDR3 is TGTGCCCGAGGGGGGAGCTCCTACAATGAGCAGTTCTTC. It specifies CARGGSSYNEQFF.

This chain joins TRBV5-1 and TRBJ2-1; the match to TRBD1 covers 9 bases. The CDR3 extends over 13 amino acids. With V trimmed by 10 bases and J by 6 bases, 8 bases remained unmatched. Per germline, CDR1 SGHRS and CDR2 YFSETQ. The CDR3 is CASQGANFNEQFF. CDR3 nucleotides: TGCGCCTCACAGGGGGCGAATTTCAATGAGCAGTTCTTC.

As to this clonotype: One base separates it from a far larger clone, so it is likely a read error. The chain recombines TRBV20-1 with TRBJ1-2; D not resolved. The CDR3 contains 8 residues. Germline CDR1 DFQATT, CDR2 SNEGSKA (reference sequence). CDR3 residues: CNVDGYTF. The DNA of the CDR3 is TGCAATGTAGACGGCTACACCTTC.

The chain links TRBV9 to TRBJ1-2; D gene ambiguous. This CDR3 comprises 11 residues. The V and J ends lost 7 bases and 2 bases respectively, with 6 bases between them. Germline lookup yields CDR1 SGDLS and CDR2 YYNGEE. CDR3 in amino acids: CASVFNYGYTF. CDR3 bases: TGTGCCAGCGTCTTCAACTATGGCTACACCTTC. Full variable domain (outside the CDR3, taken from reference TRBV9 and TRBJ1-2): DSGVTQTPKHLITATGQRVTLRCSPRSGDLSVYWYQQSLDQGLQFLIQYYNGEERAKGNILERFSAQQFPDLHSELNLSSLELGDSALYFCASVFNYGYTFGSGTRLTVV.

This clonotype was seen many times. This rearrangement joins TRBV2 to TRBJ2-7; D not certain. This CDR3 has 11 amino acids. V gave up 7 bases and J gave up 1 base, with 5 bases separating them. Germline CDR1 is SNHLY and CDR2 is FYNNEI. CDR3 in amino acids: CASTTSYEQYF. In nucleotides, the CDR3 is TGTGCCAGCACCACTTCCTACGAGCAGTACTTC.

This clonotype was counted between two and nine times. V and J are TRBV12-3 or TRBV12-4 and TRBJ1-2; perhaps TRBD1 as D (5 bases). The CDR3 totals 13 residues. Trimming took off 5 bases at V and 8 bases at J, with 15 bases between the two ends. For the CDR3, the DNA is TGTGCCAGCAGTCTGGGACCCCCAGAAGGCTACACCTTC. It encodes CASSLGPPEGYTF.

Of note for this clonotype: The junction shows a germline mismatch at one end, possibly a read error. The rearrangement joins TRBV6-5 to TRBJ2-7; D possibly uses TRBD1 or TRBD2 (6 bases each). Germline lookup yields CDR1 MNHEY and CDR2 SVGAGI. This CDR3 is built from 14 residues. This CDR3 reads CASGYGGRAYEQYF. CDR3 in DNA: TGTGCCAGCGGTTACGGGGGCAGGGCCTACGAGCAGTACTTC.

The chain recombines TRBV10-3 with TRBJ2-1, with 14 bases lining up with TRBD2. The V gene end was trimmed by 11 bases and the J gene end by 6 bases; junction bases not matched to a gene: 15. The length of the CDR3 is 17 residues. Germline lookup yields CDR1 ENHRY and CDR2 SYGVKD. The CDR3 reads CAAATHKTSGGGNEQFF. The CDR3 region has the DNA TGTGCCGCAGCGACCCACAAGACTAGCGGGGGGGGCAATGAGCAGTTCTTC.

This clonotype has only a few counts. The chain carries TRBV30 and TRBJ1-5; the match to TRBD1 covers 8 bases. Unmatched junction bases numbered 3, after V lost 0 bases and J lost 2 bases. CDR3 length: 15 residues. Germline V gene sequence: CDR1 GTSNPN, CDR2 SVGIG (reference sequence). The CDR3 sequence is CAWSVQTGGNQPQHF. Written as DNA, the CDR3 is TGTGCCTGGAGTGTACAGACAGGGGGCAATCAGCCCCAGCATTTT.

The V and J genes are TRBV29-1 and TRBJ1-2, with 7 bases that match TRBD1. The CDR3 loop spans 12 amino acids. Germline assignment: CDR1 SQVTM and CDR2 ANQGSEA. The junction had 7 bases not matched to a gene; V was cut back by 4 bases and J by 8 bases. CDR3 residues: CSVVEGAKGYTF. In nucleotides, the CDR3 is TGCAGCGTTGTAGAGGGGGCGAAGGGCTACACCTTC.

This clonotype showed up just once. V and J are TRBV18 and TRBJ1-1; D is uncertain. The V and J ends lost 5 bases and 5 bases respectively, with 12 bases between them. Germline values: CDR1 KGHSH, CDR2 LQKENI. The CDR3 spans 13 residues. This CDR3 reads CASSGGATTEAFF. Here the CDR3 DNA reads TGTGCCAGCTCAGGAGGTGCGACAACTGAAGCTTTCTTT. The variable domain in full, completed from reference TRBV18 and TRBJ1-1, reads NAGVMQNPRHLVRRRGQEARLRCSPMKGHSHVYWYRQLPEEGLKFMVYLQKENIIDESGMPKERFSAEFPKEGPSILRIQQVVRGDSAAYFCASSGGATTEAFFGQGTRLTVV.

The genes are TRBV21-1 and TRBJ1-2. TRBV21-1 is noted as a pseudogene. The CDR3 is made up of 13 amino acids. The chain's CDR3 is CASYPQRCYGYTF. CDR3 coding DNA: TGTGCCAGCTACCCACAGCGATGCTATGGCTACACCTTC.

V and J are TRBV4-1 and TRBJ1-1, with D possibly TRBD1 on 5 matching bases. Per germline, CDR1 MGHRA and CDR2 YSYEKL. The CDR3 contains 13 residues. V lost 1 base and J lost 9, with 12 bases in between. Here the CDR3 reads CASSQGAGTKAFF. The CDR3 coding sequence is TGCGCCAGCAGCCAAGGAGCGGGGACTAAAGCTTTCTTT.

This clonotype was seen only a few times. The V gene is TRBV24-1, the J gene TRBJ2-3; D unresolved. The germline V and J ends were trimmed by 2 bases and 2 bases, with 13 bases remaining between them. The CDR3 extends over 16 amino acids. In germline, CDR1 is KGHDR, CDR2 SFDVKD. CDR3 DNA: TGTGCCACCAGTGATTCGGTAGCCGGATCCACAGATACGCAGTATTTT. It is translated as CATSDSVAGSTDTQYF.

This clonotype was picked up a small number of times. CDR3 DNA: TGTGCCAGCAGCCCGAGGGACAGGGGGCGCGGGAGCAATCAGCCCCAGCATTTT. It translates to CASSPRDRGRGSNQPQHF. The rearrangement joins TRBV5-5 to TRBJ1-5; 12 nucleotides align to TRBD1. Germline V lookup: CDR1 SGHKS, CDR2 YYEKEE (reference sequence). V shed 4 bases, J shed 1 base, and the junction held 9 bases outside the gene matches. This CDR3 region has 18 residues.

In its sample, this clonotype was seen a few times. The chain combines TRBV4-2 with TRBJ2-7; a possible D gene is TRBD2 (6 bases). V gave up 0 bases and J gave up 0 bases, with 15 bases separating them. Germline loops: CDR1 LGHNA, CDR2 YNFKEQ. The CDR3 sequence is 17 residues long. CDR3 sequence: CASSQDRRGRISYEQYF. The DNA of the CDR3 is TGTGCCAGCAGCCAAGATAGGCGGGGTCGAATCTCCTACGAGCAGTACTTC.

This clonotype has only a few counts. This chain joins TRBV20-1 and TRBJ1-1; D is ambiguous. The CDR3 is made up of 11 amino acids. The V gene's germline CDR1 is DFQATT and CDR2 SNEGSKA (reference sequence). As DNA, the CDR3 is TGCAGCCTGTCAGGGAACACTGAAGCTTTCTTT. Translated, it gives CSLSGNTEAFF.

DNA of the CDR3: TGTGCCAGCAGAAGCTTGAGGCCCTACGAGCAGTACTTC. It codes for CASRSLRPYEQYF. V and J are TRBV11-2 and TRBJ2-7; D uncertain. Trimming pared 6 bases from V and 2 bases from J, leaving 11 bases between. This CDR3 comprises 13 residues. The germline V gene encodes CDR1 SGHAT and CDR2 FQNNGV.

Of note for this clonotype: The junction does not match germline at one end; this may be a read error. The rearrangement links TRBV12-3 or TRBV12-4 to TRBJ2-7; D gene ambiguous. The CDR3 runs to 13 residues. CDR3 bases: TGTGCCAGCAGTCTCATTTCGGTCTACGAGCAGGACTTC. The encoded protein is CASSLISVYEQDF.

CDR3 loop: CSARDFSGYKAFF. CDR3 bases: TGCAGTGCTAGAGATTTCTCGGGCTATAAAGCTTTCTTT. V usage is TRBV20-1 and J usage is TRBJ1-1; D is uncertain. CDR1 is DFQATT and CDR2 is SNEGSKA in the germline V gene (reference sequence). V was pared by 0 bases and J by 9 bases, with 14 bases between. This CDR3 is built from 13 residues.

The V call is TRBV7-2, the J call TRBJ2-4, with 9 nucleotides matching TRBD1. The end of the DNA aligns better with TRBJ2-7, so the J call may be wrong. From germline, CDR1 is SGHTA and CDR2 FQGNSA. The CDR3 contains 17 residues. CDR3 sequence (DNA): TGTGCCAGCAGCTTAGCGTTAGGGACAGGGTGGGATGACGAGCAGTACTTC. It encodes CASSLALGTGWDDEQYF.